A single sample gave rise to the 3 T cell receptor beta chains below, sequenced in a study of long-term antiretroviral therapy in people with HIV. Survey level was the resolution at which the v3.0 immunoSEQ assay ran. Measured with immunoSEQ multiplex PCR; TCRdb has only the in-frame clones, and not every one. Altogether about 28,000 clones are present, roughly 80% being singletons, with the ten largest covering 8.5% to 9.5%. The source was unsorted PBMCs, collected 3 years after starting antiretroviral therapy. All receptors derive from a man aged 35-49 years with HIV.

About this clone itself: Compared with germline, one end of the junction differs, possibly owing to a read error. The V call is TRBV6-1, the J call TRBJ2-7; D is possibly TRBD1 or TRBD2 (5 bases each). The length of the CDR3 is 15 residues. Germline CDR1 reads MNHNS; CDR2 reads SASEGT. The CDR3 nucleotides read TGTGCCAGCAGCGAAGGGCCCGGGACCACCTACGAGCAGTACTTC. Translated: CASSEGPGTTYEQYF.

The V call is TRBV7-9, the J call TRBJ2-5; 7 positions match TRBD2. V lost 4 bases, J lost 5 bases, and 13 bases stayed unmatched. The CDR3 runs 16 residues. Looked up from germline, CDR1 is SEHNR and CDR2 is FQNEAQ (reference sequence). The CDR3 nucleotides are TGTGCCAGCAGCTCACCCCAGGGCCCCGGGGGGGAGACCCAGTACTTC. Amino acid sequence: CASSSPQGPGGETQYF.

The DNA of the CDR3 is TGTGCCAGCAGCCAACGTTGGTCAGGGGCGGATATCTTTGGCACAGATACGCAGTATTTT. This translates into CASSQRWSGADIFGTDTQYF. The chain has TRBV4-2 and TRBJ2-3; D might be TRBD1 (6 bases). The germline V gene encodes CDR1 LGHNA and CDR2 YNFKEQ. CDR3 length: 20 amino acids. V gave up 2 bases and J gave up 1 base, with 25 bases separating them.